Listed here are 32 T cell receptor beta chains from one sample, sequenced in a study of blood T cell repertoires in COVID-19. Sequenced by immunoSEQ multiplex PCR; TCRdb stores in-frame clones only, minus some. The top ten hold roughly 6% of the sample, which has roughly 260,000 clones, roughly 87% seen once. Sequenced sample: PBMCs or T cells enriched from blood (not recorded which). These receptors all stem from a woman aged 25 to 39 with acute COVID-19.

The chain recombines TRBV5-1 with TRBJ1-2, with 8 nucleotides matching TRBD1. Germline lookup yields CDR1 SGHRS and CDR2 YFSETQ. V was clipped by 3 bases and J by 8 bases; unmatched bases: 6. This CDR3 comprises 13 residues. DNA of the CDR3: TGCGCCAGCAGCTCCGGGACAGGCGGCGGCTACACCTTC. The encoded protein is CASSSGTGGGYTF.

This sequence joins TRBV28 and TRBJ1-2; D remains unclear. Germline V gene lookup returns CDR1 MDHEN and CDR2 SYDVKM. The CDR3 extends over 13 amino acids. Between the trimmed V and J ends, which lost 1 base and 2 bases, there was a span of 5 bases. Here the CDR3 reads CASSLSLNYGYTF. Written as DNA, the CDR3 is TGTGCCAGCAGTTTATCCCTGAACTATGGCTACACCTTC.

This chain connects TRBV14 to TRBJ2-1; 8 bases align to TRBD2. Trimming removed 5 bases from V and 9 bases from J; junction bases left unmatched: 12. Per the germline V gene, CDR1 is SGHDN and CDR2 is FVKESK. The length of the CDR3 is 15 residues. This CDR3 reads CASSNPGLGLAEQFF. CDR3 nucleotides: TGTGCCAGCAGCAACCCGGGACTAGGATTGGCTGAGCAGTTCTTC.

V and J are TRBV6-4 and TRBJ1-2; TRBD1 is a possible D gene (6 bases). The CDR3 is 13 residues long. The ends were cut back, 2 bases at V and 8 bases at J, with 12 bases in the middle. Per the germline V gene, CDR1 is MRHNA and CDR2 is SNTAGT. Here the CDR3 DNA reads TGTGCCAGCAGTGACCAAAGGGGGACAGGCTACACCTTC. It translates to CASSDQRGTGYTF.

The chain carries TRBV19 and TRBJ1-1; D gene ambiguous. The germline V and J ends were trimmed by 5 bases and 7 bases, with 29 bases remaining between them. The germline V gene encodes CDR1 LNHDA and CDR2 SQIVND (reference sequence). There are 18 residues in the CDR3. The CDR3 region is CASSRTHLTSDGRREAFF. The CDR3 bases are TGTGCCAGTAGTCGCACTCATCTTACCTCGGACGGGAGACGTGAAGCTTTCTTT. Full variable domain (missing parts from reference TRBV19 and TRBJ1-1): DGGITQSPKYLFRKEGQNVTLSCEQNLNHDAMYWYRQDPGQGLRLIYYSQIVNDFQKGDIAEGYSVSREKKESFPLTVTSAQKNPTAFYLCASSRTHLTSDGRREAFFGQGTRLTVV.

The chain carries TRBV7-9 and TRBJ1-6; D is possibly TRBD1 (5 bases). V was cut by 4 bases and J by 7 bases, with 20 bases left in between. Germline CDR1 SEHNR, CDR2 FQNEAQ (reference sequence). There are 17 residues in the CDR3. The CDR3 nucleotides read TGTGCCAGCAGCTCCCCCCCGGGGACTTCAGGGAATTCACCCCTCCACTTT. Translation: CASSSPPGTSGNSPLHF.

Remarks on this clone: The identical CDR3 is also encoded by other nucleotide sequences in the sample. The gene calls are TRBV18 and TRBJ2-7, with 7 bases that match TRBD2. This CDR3 region has 13 residues. With V trimmed by 2 bases and J by 4 bases, 2 bases remained unmatched. Germline CDR1 KGHSH, CDR2 LQKENI. CDR3 coding DNA: TGTGCCAGCTCACCAGGGGAGGGGTACGAGCAGTACTTC. Its translation is CASSPGEGYEQYF. Filled out from reference TRBV18 and TRBJ2-7, the complete variable domain reads NAGVMQNPRHLVRRRGQEARLRCSPMKGHSHVYWYRQLPEEGLKFMVYLQKENIIDESGMPKERFSAEFPKEGPSILRIQQVVRGDSAAYFCASSPGEGYEQYFGPGTRLTVT.

The chain links TRBV3-1 (or the pseudogene TRBV3-2) to TRBJ2-6; 8 nucleotides match TRBD1. The CDR3 consists of 19 residues. CDR1 and CDR2 (germline): LGHDT, YNNKEL (reference sequence). With 5 bases clipped from V and 0 bases from J, the junction kept 12 bases outside the gene matches. The CDR3 here is CASSYSPGTGYSGANVLTF. CDR3 bases: TGTGCCAGCAGCTACAGCCCCGGGACAGGCTACTCTGGGGCCAACGTCCTGACTTTC.

V gene TRBV12-3 or TRBV12-4 combines with J gene TRBJ1-2; 7 positions match TRBD1. The V gene end was trimmed by 1 base and the J gene end by 8 bases; junction bases not matched to a gene: 4. The CDR3 totals 13 residues. CDR3 loop: CASSLGQGGGYTF. In DNA form, the CDR3 reads TGTGCCAGCAGTTTAGGGCAGGGGGGCGGCTACACCTTC.

V is TRBV2 and J is TRBJ1-5; D is possibly TRBD1 (5 bases). Germline values: CDR1 SNHLY, CDR2 FYNNEI. Between the trimmed V and J ends, which lost 3 bases and 4 bases, there was a span of 7 bases. The CDR3 covers 13 residues. CDR3 sequence reads: CASSDGGNQPQHF. The DNA for the CDR3 is TGTGCCAGCAGTGATGGGGGGAATCAGCCCCAGCATTTT.

The CDR3 is CASSTPGLNSPLHF. For the CDR3, the DNA is TGTGCCAGCAGTACTCCGGGACTTAATTCACCCCTCCACTTT. The rearrangement joins TRBV28 to TRBJ1-6, with D perhaps TRBD1 (5 bases). The CDR3 is 14 residues long. Germline CDR1 MDHEN, CDR2 SYDVKM. The V end lost 5 bases, the J end lost 6 bases, and 11 bases lay between the germline ends.

The gene calls are TRBV19 and TRBJ2-2; TRBD2 is a possible D gene (5 bases). V was cut by 3 bases and J by 1 base, with 12 bases left in between. The germline gives CDR1 LNHDA, CDR2 SQIVND (reference sequence). CDR3 size: 16 residues. CDR3 in DNA: TGTGCCAGTAGTATCGCTAGAGGGCTGAACACCGGGGAGCTGTTTTTT. Its translation is CASSIARGLNTGELFF.

J is TRBJ2-7 and V is TRBV5-1; maybe TRBD1 (6 bases). V was cut by 5 bases and J by 1 base, with 10 bases left in between. CDR3 length: 13 amino acids. The germline V gene encodes CDR1 SGHRS and CDR2 YFSETQ. In DNA, the CDR3 is TGCGCCAGCAGTTTCGACAGGTCCTACGAGCAGTACTTC. Translation gives CASSFDRSYEQYF.

This chain connects TRBV7-9 to TRBJ1-1; no firm D call. Per germline, CDR1 SEHNR and CDR2 FQNEAQ (reference sequence). V was clipped by 6 bases and J by 7 bases, with 15 bases between them. The CDR3 loop spans 13 amino acids. CDR3 bases: TGTGCCAGCAGTCCCTGGGCCCGGGGTGAAGCTTTCTTT. Translated: CASSPWARGEAFF.

This rearrangement joins TRBV27 to TRBJ1-1; D is possibly TRBD1 (5 bases). V lost 6 bases to trimming and J lost 5 bases, with 13 bases between them. CDR3 size: 13 residues. Germline CDR1 MNHEY, CDR2 SMNVEV (reference sequence). CDR3 bases: TGTGCCAGCAGGCCCCCGGGGGGAACTGAAGCTTTCTTT. Its protein product is CASRPPGGTEAFF.

The genes are TRBV6-4 and TRBJ1-2; 7 nucleotides agree with TRBD1. The CDR3 runs to 16 residues. V dropped 3 bases and J dropped 4; count of bases not matched to a gene: 11. Germline V lookup: CDR1 MRHNA, CDR2 SNTAGT. CDR3 coding DNA: TGTGCCAGCAGTGAATGGGAGGTCAGGGGGGTCTATGGCTACACCTTC. Translated: CASSEWEVRGVYGYTF.

The V call is TRBV6-2 or TRBV6-3, the J call TRBJ2-1; 8 nucleotides line up with TRBD2. CDR1 is MNHEY and CDR2 is SVGEGT in the germline V gene. V trimming: 0 bases; J trimming: 6 bases; junction bases outside the gene matches: 7. This CDR3 region has 16 residues. The CDR3 loop is CASSYSSGRGSNEQFF. The CDR3 DNA reads as TGTGCCAGCAGTTACTCAAGCGGGAGAGGATCCAATGAGCAGTTCTTC.

The V gene is TRBV19, the J gene TRBJ1-5; 10 positions match TRBD1. Germline CDR1 and CDR2: LNHDA and SQIVND (reference sequence). The CDR3 has 15 amino acids. With 5 bases clipped from V and 5 bases from J, the junction kept 6 bases outside the gene matches. The CDR3 region is CASSPTGGSDQPQHF. The CDR3 nucleotides are TGTGCCAGTAGTCCGACAGGGGGCTCGGATCAGCCCCAGCATTTT.

The J gene is TRBJ2-7, the V gene TRBV5-6; 7 positions agree with TRBD2. Per germline, CDR1 SGHDT and CDR2 YYEEEE. This CDR3 is 13 amino acids long. With V trimmed by 2 bases and J by 4 bases, 3 bases remained unmatched. CDR3 residues: CASSFGGSYEQYF. CDR3 coding DNA: TGTGCCAGCAGCTTTGGCGGGAGTTACGAGCAGTACTTC.

The chain combines TRBV5-4 with TRBJ1-1; TRBD1 agrees at 8 bases. The germline V gene has CDR1 SGHNT and CDR2 YYREEE (reference sequence). The junction had 5 bases not matched to a gene; V was cut back by 7 bases and J by 3 bases. The CDR3 runs 13 residues. The CDR3 loop reads CASGTGGYTEAFF. The CDR3 nucleotides read TGTGCCAGCGGAACAGGGGGGTACACTGAAGCTTTCTTT.

A single count supports this clone. The rearrangement uses TRBV7-3 and TRBJ2-2; D is possibly TRBD1 (5 bases). The CDR3 contains 15 residues. Trimming removed 5 bases from V and 0 bases from J, with 10 bases in between. CDR1 is SGHTA and CDR2 is FQGTGA in the germline V gene. As DNA, the CDR3 is TGTGCCAGCAGCCCCATGACAGCGAACACCGGGGAGCTGTTTTTT. This gives the protein CASSPMTANTGELFF. Combining the CDR3 with reference TRBV7-3 and TRBJ2-2 gives the whole variable domain GAGVSQTPSNKVTEKGKYVELRCDPISGHTALYWYRQSLGQGPEFLIYFQGTGAADDSGLPNDRFFAVRPEGSVSTLKIQRTERGDSAVYLCASSPMTANTGELFFGEGSRLTVL.

The sample holds a few counts of this clone. The chain combines TRBV5-6 with TRBJ1-1, with TRBD1 matching 8 bases. The J segment lost 11 bases and the V segment lost 0 bases, leaving 9 bases of the junction unmatched. In germline, CDR1 is SGHDT, CDR2 YYEEEE. The CDR3 covers 14 residues. CDR3 in DNA: TGTGCCAGCAGCTTGGTTTCGGGGACAGGTGAGGCTTTCTTT. Amino acid sequence: CASSLVSGTGEAFF.

This clone turned up a few times. The chain employs TRBV7-3 and TRBJ2-3; D might be TRBD1 (7 bases). CDR1 is SGHTA, CDR2 FQGTGA, per germline. Trimming took 4 bases from V and 4 from J, leaving 21 bases between them. There are 17 residues in the CDR3. The CDR3 coding sequence is TGTGCCAGCAGCTCGAGGATGGCGGGGACAGTCTCAGATACGCAGTATTTT. It encodes CASSSRMAGTVSDTQYF.

The V gene is TRBV4-1, the J gene TRBJ1-6; D possibly corresponds to TRBD1 (5 bases). Trimming stripped 2 bases from V and 9 bases from J, with 8 bases between. From germline, CDR1 is MGHRA and CDR2 YSYEKL. This CDR3 spans 13 amino acids. The CDR3 reads CASSQTGSSPLHF. CDR3 DNA: TGCGCCAGCAGCCAAACAGGTTCTTCACCCCTCCACTTT.

The J gene is TRBJ1-1, the V gene TRBV12-5, with 8 bases identical to TRBD1. The CDR3 spans 14 residues. J gave up 4 bases and V 5 bases, and 6 bases lay outside the gene matches. The V gene's germline CDR1 is LGHNT and CDR2 FRNRAP. The CDR3 region is CASGLSTGATEAFF. DNA of the CDR3: TGTGCTAGTGGTCTCTCGACAGGGGCCACTGAAGCTTTCTTT.

V gene TRBV7-9 combines with J gene TRBJ2-1; D is possibly TRBD1 (5 bases). This CDR3 contains 16 residues. Germline-derived CDR1 and CDR2 are SEHNR and FQNEAQ (reference sequence). Trimming took off 4 bases at V and 7 bases at J, with 20 bases between the two ends. In DNA form, the CDR3 reads TGTGCCAGCAGCTCGGATGGCGCAGGGATGTGGAATGAGCAGTTCTTC. Translated, it gives CASSSDGAGMWNEQFF.

V gene TRBV12-5 combines with J gene TRBJ2-3, with D uncertain. Germline loops: CDR1 LGHNT, CDR2 FRNRAP. The CDR3 has 13 amino acids. Deletions cut 6 bases from V and 2 bases from J, with 9 bases between. CDR3 amino acids: CASGLSLTDTQYF. The CDR3 DNA reads TGTGCTAGTGGACTCTCCCTCACAGATACGCAGTATTTT.

This clone was observed a single time. The chain recombines TRBV18 with TRBJ2-7; 7 bases agree with TRBD1. With 3 bases clipped from V and 2 bases from J, the junction kept 4 bases outside the gene matches. Germline loops: CDR1 KGHSH, CDR2 LQKENI. The CDR3 spans 14 residues. The CDR3 coding sequence is TGTGCCAGCTCACCTCCGACAGGGACCTACGAGCAGTACTTC. Encoded protein: CASSPPTGTYEQYF.

The chain uses TRBV14 and TRBJ1-3; D is perhaps TRBD1 (6 bases). The CDR3 covers 13 residues. Germline V gene sequence: CDR1 SGHDN, CDR2 FVKESK. V shed 4 bases and J shed 4 bases, with 8 bases lying between them. CDR3 sequence reads: CASSPRGGNTIYF. The CDR3, as DNA: TGTGCCAGCAGCCCAAGGGGGGGAAACACCATATATTTT.

The CDR3 DNA reads TGTGCCAGCAGTCTAGTTGGCGGGGAGCTGTTTTTT. Translation: CASSLVGGELFF. The chain links TRBV6-5 to TRBJ2-2; unclear D gene. CDR1 and CDR2 (germline): MNHEY, SVGAGI. V was trimmed by 5 bases and J by 7 bases, leaving 8 bases between them. This CDR3 is 12 amino acids long.

The chain uses TRBV7-8 and TRBJ1-1; no clear D gene. Per germline, CDR1 SGHVS and CDR2 FQNEAQ. The CDR3 covers 13 residues. V lost 4 bases and J 3 bases, leaving 9 bases between the germline ends. The CDR3, as DNA: TGTGCCAGCAGCTACCCGAGGGACACTGAAGCTTTCTTT. It encodes CASSYPRDTEAFF.

The chain joins TRBV7-6 to TRBJ2-1, with TRBD2 identical over 7 bases. The germline gives CDR1 SGHVS, CDR2 FNYEAQ. The CDR3 is 16 amino acids. V lost 1 base, J lost 4 bases, and 7 bases stayed unmatched. CDR3 DNA: TGTGCCAGCAGCTTAGTAGCGGTCGGGGGGTACAATGAGCAGTTCTTC. Its protein is CASSLVAVGGYNEQFF. The whole variable domain, filled in from reference TRBV7-6 and TRBJ2-1, reads GAGVSQSPRYKVTKRGQDVALRCDPISGHVSLYWYRQALGQGPEFLTYFNYEAQQDKSGLPNDRFSAERPEGSISTLTIQRTEQRDSAMYRCASSLVAVGGYNEQFFGPGTRLTVL.